These 30 T cell receptor beta chains originate from one sample sequenced in a study of cytomegalovirus exposure and HLA in healthy donors (TCRdb year 2017). Library creation used the immunoSEQ multiplex PCR assay. The multiplex PCR relied on a mix of 60 forward primers for TCR Vbeta segments and 13 reverse primers for TCR Jbeta segments. This immuneACCESS table, as held by TCRdb, lists in-frame sequences with V and J called but not all clones. Of the missing ones, under half trace to an unresolved V gene in checked studies; the others have no known cause. In this sample the table shows under 250,000 clones, around 81% of which occur a single time. The ten largest clones capture approximately 10% of the sample. The sequenced material came from PBMCs. The receptors derive from a woman aged 50 to 60 in good health and CMV-seropositive.

The gene calls are TRBV11-3 and TRBJ2-1, with a possible D match to TRBD2 (6 bases). Germline CDR1 SGHNT, CDR2 YENEEA. The CDR3 covers 14 residues. The ends were cut back, 1 base at V and 7 bases at J, with 11 bases in the middle. The CDR3 spells CASSLGLARNEQFF. The CDR3 DNA sequence: TGTGCCAGCAGCTTAGGCCTAGCGCGTAATGAGCAGTTCTTC.

The chain recombines TRBV10-2 with TRBJ1-2; D not resolved. Germline V gives CDR1 WSHSY, CDR2 SAAADI. The V gene lost 4 bases and the J gene lost 2 bases, with 11 bases spanning the gap. This CDR3 has 14 amino acids. CDR3 coding DNA: TGCGCCAGCAGTGGAGCTACGAGGAACTATGGCTACACCTTC. Translation gives CASSGATRNYGYTF.

The chain combines TRBV7-2 with TRBJ2-3; a possible D gene is TRBD2 (6 bases). This CDR3 is 15 amino acids long. Looked up from germline, CDR1 is SGHTA and CDR2 is FQGNSA. Trimming stripped 1 base from V and 2 bases from J, with 10 bases between. In DNA form, the CDR3 reads TGTGCCAGCAGCTTAGTTGGGGGGACCACAGATACGCAGTATTTT. This encodes CASSLVGGTTDTQYF. Full variable domain (outside the CDR3, taken from reference TRBV7-2 and TRBJ2-3): GAGVSQSPSNKVTEKGKDVELRCDPISGHTALYWYRQSLGQGLEFLIYFQGNSAPDKSGLPSDRFSAERTGGSVSTLTIQRTQQEDSAVYLCASSLVGGTTDTQYFGPGTRLTVL.

This sequence joins TRBV10-2 and TRBJ2-4; no clear D gene. CDR1 and CDR2 (germline): WSHSY, SAAADI. The CDR3 runs 11 residues. The ends were cut back, 3 bases at V and 8 bases at J, with 5 bases in the middle. CDR3 nucleotides: TGCGCCAGCAGTGAAATCGACATTCAGTACTTC. The encoded protein is CASSEIDIQYF.

This rearrangement joins TRBV4-1 to TRBJ2-7; 10 positions match TRBD1. Germline trimming cut 0 bases from V and 2 bases from J; bases unmatched to any gene: 13. The CDR3 length is 19 residues. Per germline, CDR1 MGHRA and CDR2 YSYEKL. In DNA, the CDR3 is TGCGCCAGCAGCCAAGATGCGACAGGGGGCGATCCGGCTGCCTACGAGCAGTACTTC. Translation: CASSQDATGGDPAAYEQYF.

The chain combines TRBV5-1 with TRBJ1-1; 8 bases map to TRBD1. The germline CDR1 and CDR2 sequences are SGHRS and YFSETQ. The J segment lost 2 bases and the V segment lost 2 bases, leaving 8 bases of the junction unmatched. The CDR3 is made up of 16 amino acids. The CDR3 nucleotides are TGCGCCAGCAGCTTATTAACAGGACAGGGCAACACTGAAGCTTTCTTT. Its protein is CASSLLTGQGNTEAFF.

The chain couples TRBV29-1 to TRBJ1-1, with 7 bases that match TRBD1. Germline-derived CDR1 and CDR2 are SQVTM and ANQGSEA. The junction had 10 bases not matched to a gene; V was cut back by 7 bases and J by 5 bases. The CDR3 covers 13 residues. CDR3 sequence: CSATDRSMTEAFF. DNA of the CDR3: TGCAGCGCCACGGACAGGTCTATGACTGAAGCTTTCTTT.

This clone occurred a few times. This chain connects TRBV5-1 to TRBJ1-1, with TRBD1 identical over 8 bases. The J segment lost 2 bases and the V segment lost 0 bases, leaving 6 bases of the junction unmatched. Germline CDR1 and CDR2: SGHRS and YFSETQ. The CDR3 sequence is 16 residues long. As DNA, the CDR3 is TGCGCCAGCAGCTTGGCCGTTGGACAGGGAAACACTGAAGCTTTCTTT. Its translation is CASSLAVGQGNTEAFF. Full variable domain (outside the CDR3, taken from reference TRBV5-1 and TRBJ1-1): KAGVTQTPRYLIKTRGQQVTLSCSPISGHRSVSWYQQTPGQGLQFLFEYFSETQRNKGNFPGRFSGRQFSNSRSEMNVSTLELGDSALYLCASSLAVGQGNTEAFFGQGTRLTVV.

This clone was detected only once. The chain couples TRBV7-8 to TRBJ2-5; 9 bases align to TRBD1. The DNA end lines up better with TRBJ2-7; the J call may be wrong. CDR1 and CDR2 from the germline V gene are SGHVS and FQNEAQ. CDR3 length: 15 residues. The CDR3, as DNA: TGTGCCAGCAGCCCCTACCGGGACAGGGCGTACGAGCAGTACTTC. Protein: CASSPYRDRAYEQYF.

The DNA for the CDR3 is TGTGCCAGTGGGGGGGGGAACACTGAAGCTTTCTTT. Translating gives CASGGGNTEAFF. The chain employs TRBV6-1 and TRBJ1-1; D might be TRBD1 (5 bases). The CDR3 length is 12 residues. Trimming took 9 bases from V and 1 from J, leaving 9 bases between them. Germline V gives CDR1 MNHNS, CDR2 SASEGT.

The chain links TRBV7-9 to TRBJ2-1; 10 bases are shared with TRBD2. Germline CDR1 is SEHNR and CDR2 is FQNEAQ (reference sequence). This CDR3 spans 15 amino acids. Germline trimming cut 5 bases from V and 5 bases from J; bases unmatched to any gene: 6. CDR3 protein: CASSHSGGHDNEQFF. The CDR3 nucleotides read TGTGCCAGCAGCCATAGCGGGGGGCACGACAATGAGCAGTTCTTC.

The V call is TRBV5-1, the J call TRBJ2-2; D perhaps matches TRBD2 (6 bases). Germline V lookup: CDR1 SGHRS, CDR2 YFSETQ. The length of the CDR3 is 15 residues. V was trimmed by 0 bases and J by 7 bases, leaving 13 bases between them. Here the CDR3 reads CASSLAGVGNGELFF. The CDR3 coding sequence is TGCGCCAGCAGCTTGGCGGGGGTCGGTAACGGGGAGCTGTTTTTT.

The chain couples TRBV7-9 to TRBJ2-3; no reliable D call. Deletions cut 3 bases from V and 2 bases from J, with 3 bases between. The germline V gene has CDR1 SEHNR and CDR2 FQNEAQ (reference sequence). The CDR3 runs 12 residues. This chain's CDR3 is CASSFYTDTQYF. As DNA, the CDR3 is TGTGCCAGCAGCTTCTACACAGATACGCAGTATTTT. Full variable domain (remainder filled in from reference TRBV7-9 and TRBJ2-3): DTGVSQNPRHKITKRGQNVTFRCDPISEHNRLYWYRQTLGQGPEFLTYFQNEAQLEKSRLLSDRFSAERPKGSFSTLEIQRTEQGDSAMYLCASSFYTDTQYFGPGTRLTVL.

This rearrangement joins TRBV6-1 to TRBJ1-2; 9 bases map to TRBD1. V lost 5 bases to trimming and J lost 3 bases; unmatched junction nucleotides: 7. The CDR3 covers 15 residues. The germline CDR1 and CDR2 sequences are MNHNS and SASEGT. This CDR3 is CASSTHWDRDYGYTF. For the CDR3, the DNA is TGTGCCAGCAGTACCCATTGGGACAGGGACTATGGCTACACCTTC.

The rearrangement joins TRBV7-9 to TRBJ2-7, with D tentatively TRBD2 (6 bases). The CDR3 is made up of 15 amino acids. CDR1 and CDR2 from the germline V gene are SEHNR and FQNEAQ (reference sequence). The germline V and J ends were trimmed by 8 bases and 3 bases, with 20 bases remaining between them. CDR3 residues: CASGTTDAGGYEQYF. CDR3 DNA: TGTGCCAGCGGGACGACCGACGCCGGGGGCTACGAGCAGTACTTC.

The chain is built from TRBV5-1 and TRBJ2-7; D not resolved. The CDR3 extends over 15 amino acids. Germline-derived CDR1 and CDR2 are SGHRS and YFSETQ. Between the trimmed V and J ends, which lost 2 bases and 0 bases, there was a span of 12 bases. In DNA form, the CDR3 reads TGCGCCAGCAGCTTACGACCACAGAGCTCCTACGAGCAGTACTTC. This codes for CASSLRPQSSYEQYF.

This sequence joins TRBV18 and TRBJ1-3; D remains unclear. The CDR3 is 16 residues long. The germline V and J ends were trimmed by 4 bases and 0 bases, with 13 bases remaining between them. The germline CDR1 and CDR2 sequences are KGHSH and LQKENI. The CDR3, as DNA: TGTGCCAGCTCACTTACCCCCCCCAGCTCTGGAAACACCATATATTTT. As protein: CASSLTPPSSGNTIYF. Using reference TRBV18 and TRBJ1-3 for the parts outside the CDR3, the full variable domain is NAGVMQNPRHLVRRRGQEARLRCSPMKGHSHVYWYRQLPEEGLKFMVYLQKENIIDESGMPKERFSAEFPKEGPSILRIQQVVRGDSAAYFCASSLTPPSSGNTIYFGEGSWLTVV.

This sequence joins TRBV5-1 and TRBJ2-3, with 12 bases matching TRBD2. The V gene end was trimmed by 4 bases and the J gene end by 4 bases; junction bases not matched to a gene: 7. This CDR3 is 16 amino acids long. The V gene's germline CDR1 is SGHRS and CDR2 YFSETQ. The CDR3 nucleotides read TGCGCCAGCAGCAAAGGGACTAGCGGGTCCCCAGATACGCAGTATTTT. It codes for CASSKGTSGSPDTQYF.

J is TRBJ2-1 and V is TRBV5-1, with D perhaps TRBD2 (6 bases). This CDR3 is built from 15 residues. Trimming pared 5 bases from V and 2 bases from J, leaving 14 bases between. Germline-derived CDR1 and CDR2 are SGHRS and YFSETQ. The CDR3 is CASRERAGTYNEQFF. As DNA, the CDR3 is TGCGCCAGCAGAGAAAGGGCGGGGACCTACAATGAGCAGTTCTTC.

The chain combines TRBV5-6 with TRBJ2-2; a weak D match, TRBD1 (5 bases). The length of the CDR3 is 15 residues. Germline CDR1 reads SGHDT; CDR2 reads YYEEEE. V lost 0 bases to trimming and J lost 4 bases, with 10 bases between them. CDR3 coding DNA: TGTGCCAGCAGCTTGGGACAGCCGGGCACCGGGGAGCTGTTTTTT. It is translated as CASSLGQPGTGELFF.

This rearrangement joins TRBV18 to TRBJ1-2; D is undetermined. V was shortened by 0 bases and J by 5 bases, with 16 bases between the two germline ends. This CDR3 spans 16 amino acids. Germline V lookup: CDR1 KGHSH, CDR2 LQKENI. CDR3 DNA: TGTGCCAGCTCACCACCGGTTCCGGGAGGCGGGTATGGCTACACCTTC. Protein: CASSPPVPGGGYGYTF.

This chain links TRBV6-5 with TRBJ2-3, with TRBD2 as a possible D gene (6 bases). Per germline, CDR1 MNHEY and CDR2 SVGAGI. This CDR3 spans 11 amino acids. V lost 8 bases and J lost 3, with 6 bases in between. This CDR3 reads CASGRTDTQYF. Written as DNA, the CDR3 is TGTGCCAGCGGGAGGACAGATACGCAGTATTTT.

This chain connects TRBV7-9 to TRBJ1-1, with D uncertain. Germline V gene sequence: CDR1 SEHNR, CDR2 FQNEAQ (reference sequence). The CDR3 covers 12 residues. V was trimmed by 5 bases and J by 0 bases, leaving 4 bases between them. CDR3 region: CASSVMNTEAFF. For the CDR3, the DNA is TGTGCCAGCAGCGTCATGAACACTGAAGCTTTCTTT.

This clone was seen only once. This chain uses TRBV27 with TRBJ2-7, with 9 bases aligning to TRBD1. This CDR3 is 15 amino acids long. Germline assignment: CDR1 MNHEY and CDR2 SMNVEV (reference sequence). The junction had 12 bases not matched to a gene; V was cut back by 6 bases and J by 6 bases. CDR3 coding DNA: TGTGCCAGCAGGACGGCCCGGGACAGGGTGGGCGAGCAGTACTTC. Translated: CASRTARDRVGEQYF.

V and J are TRBV6-1 and TRBJ2-7, with 7 bases matching TRBD1. The CDR3 totals 14 residues. Looked up from germline, CDR1 is MNHNS and CDR2 is SASEGT. V trimming: 6 bases; J trimming: 1 base; junction bases outside the gene matches: 6. CDR3 bases: TGTGCCAGCAGCCAGGACAGGAATTCCTACGAGCAGTACTTC. It yields the protein CASSQDRNSYEQYF.

The chain recombines TRBV4-2 with TRBJ2-5; no clear D gene. CDR1 is LGHNA, CDR2 YNFKEQ, per germline. The germline V and J ends were trimmed by 0 bases and 3 bases, with 11 bases remaining between them. This CDR3 comprises 15 residues. In nucleotides, the CDR3 is TGTGCCAGCAGCCAAGATATAAGACAAGAAGAGACCCAGTACTTC. Its protein product is CASSQDIRQEETQYF.

The chain employs TRBV7-2 and TRBJ2-2; perhaps TRBD2 as D (5 bases). V was cut by 1 base and J by 6 bases, with 12 bases left in between. The CDR3 totals 15 residues. Germline V gene lookup returns CDR1 SGHTA and CDR2 FQGNSA. This CDR3 reads CASSLDSVGSGELFF. Here the CDR3 DNA reads TGTGCCAGCAGCTTAGATAGCGTCGGGTCCGGGGAGCTGTTTTTT.

This clone was found a few times. The chain joins TRBV6-6 to TRBJ1-1; weak D call: TRBD1 (6 bases). The CDR3 extends over 14 amino acids. V gave up 7 bases and J gave up 4 bases, with 16 bases separating them. CDR1 and CDR2 from the germline V gene are MNHNY and SVGAGI (reference sequence). The CDR3 reads CASTPQGLGTEAFF. CDR3 coding DNA: TGTGCCAGCACACCACAGGGACTAGGCACTGAAGCTTTCTTT.

This clone was counted only a few times. The chain couples TRBV5-1 to TRBJ1-1; D is unclear. In germline, CDR1 is SGHRS, CDR2 YFSETQ. The CDR3 is 14 residues long. The ends were cut back, 0 bases at V and 7 bases at J, with 13 bases in the middle. CDR3 nucleotide sequence: TGCGCCAGCAGCTTGGTATCAGGCAAAAATGAAGCTTTCTTT. Amino acid sequence: CASSLVSGKNEAFF. The entire variable domain, with the rest obtained from reference TRBV5-1 and TRBJ1-1, is as follows: KAGVTQTPRYLIKTRGQQVTLSCSPISGHRSVSWYQQTPGQGLQFLFEYFSETQRNKGNFPGRFSGRQFSNSRSEMNVSTLELGDSALYLCASSLVSGKNEAFFGQGTRLTVV.

This clone was counted a few times. The chain carries TRBV28 and TRBJ1-4, with 7 nucleotides matching TRBD1. Trimming removed 11 bases from V and 0 bases from J; junction bases left unmatched: 6. CDR1 is MDHEN, CDR2 SYDVKM, per germline. CDR3 length equals 14 residues. CDR3 amino acids: CAVGQEATNEKLFF. CDR3 sequence (DNA): TGTGCCGTAGGACAGGAGGCAACTAATGAAAAACTGTTTTTT.